The 7 T cell receptor beta chains below all came from one sample that was sequenced in a study of blood T cell repertoires in COVID-19. Assay used: immunoSEQ multiplex PCR; TCRdb lists only in-frame clones, some missing. This repertoire shows 250,000 or so clones, 75% to 90% found once; its top ten account for about 3%. Sequencing used peripheral blood. Every receptor here comes from a woman aged 30 to 39 with active or convalescent COVID-19.

The V gene is TRBV30, the J gene TRBJ1-3, with a possible D match to TRBD1 (6 bases). This CDR3 comprises 15 residues. V was shortened by 2 bases and J by 1 base, with 12 bases between the two germline ends. Per germline, CDR1 GTSNPN and CDR2 SVGIG (reference sequence). In DNA form, the CDR3 reads TGTGCCTGGAGTAAGGGGGAGTTATCTGGAAACACCATATATTTT. The encoded protein is CAWSKGELSGNTIYF.

This clone was seen just once. This chain connects TRBV5-6 to TRBJ1-1; no clear D. Trimming stripped 1 base from V and 6 bases from J, with 7 bases between. Per the germline V gene, CDR1 is SGHDT and CDR2 is YYEEEE. The CDR3 runs 12 residues. In nucleotides, the CDR3 is TGTGCCAGCAGCTTGATGGAGGCTGAAGCTTTCTTT. Translated, it gives CASSLMEAEAFF.

The chain has TRBV18 and TRBJ1-2, with D perhaps matching TRBD1 (5 bases). V was pared by 3 bases and J by 3 bases, with 14 bases between. This CDR3 has 15 amino acids. Germline V CDR1 and CDR2: KGHSH, LQKENI. This chain's CDR3 is CASSPLGVDHYGYTF. The CDR3 bases are TGTGCCAGCTCACCTTTAGGGGTGGATCACTATGGCTACACCTTC.

The table lists this clone with a few counts. The rearrangement links TRBV21-1 to TRBJ1-6; the D segment call TRBD1 is taken from the table without a DNA check. TRBV21-1 is given as a pseudogene. This CDR3 comprises 15 residues. CDR3 in DNA: TGTGCCAGCAGCAAAACTCGAACAGGGGGTCAACCCCTCCACTTT. It translates to CASSKTRTGGQPLHF.

The chain employs TRBV18 and TRBJ2-1; 8 positions agree with TRBD1. This CDR3 contains 16 residues. Germline values: CDR1 KGHSH, CDR2 LQKENI. Trimming removed 6 bases from V and 3 bases from J; junction bases left unmatched: 10. This chain's CDR3 is CASSGRGQANYNEQFF. CDR3 DNA: TGTGCCAGCTCGGGCCGGGGACAGGCAAACTACAATGAGCAGTTCTTC.

The chain combines TRBV9 with TRBJ2-3, with 12 bases identical to TRBD2. This CDR3 has 18 residues. CDR1 is SGDLS, CDR2 YYNGEE, per germline. The junction had 9 bases not matched to a gene; V was cut back by 4 bases and J by 0 bases. This CDR3 is CASSRLAGALRSTDTQYF. CDR3 in DNA: TGTGCCAGCAGCAGACTAGCGGGGGCCCTTCGGAGCACAGATACGCAGTATTTT. The full variable domain, rest sourced from reference TRBV9 and TRBJ2-3, is DSGVTQTPKHLITATGQRVTLRCSPRSGDLSVYWYQQSLDQGLQFLIQYYNGEERAKGNILERFSAQQFPDLHSELNLSSLELGDSALYFCASSRLAGALRSTDTQYFGPGTRLTVL.

This chain uses TRBV7-2 with TRBJ2-7; 9 bases agree with TRBD1. CDR3 size: 15 residues. Germline CDR1 SGHTA, CDR2 FQGNSA. J lost 4 bases, V lost 1 base, and 5 bases had no gene match. The CDR3, as DNA: TGTGCCAGCAGCTTAGGCGGGACAGGGACTTACGAGCAGTACTTC. Residues: CASSLGGTGTYEQYF.